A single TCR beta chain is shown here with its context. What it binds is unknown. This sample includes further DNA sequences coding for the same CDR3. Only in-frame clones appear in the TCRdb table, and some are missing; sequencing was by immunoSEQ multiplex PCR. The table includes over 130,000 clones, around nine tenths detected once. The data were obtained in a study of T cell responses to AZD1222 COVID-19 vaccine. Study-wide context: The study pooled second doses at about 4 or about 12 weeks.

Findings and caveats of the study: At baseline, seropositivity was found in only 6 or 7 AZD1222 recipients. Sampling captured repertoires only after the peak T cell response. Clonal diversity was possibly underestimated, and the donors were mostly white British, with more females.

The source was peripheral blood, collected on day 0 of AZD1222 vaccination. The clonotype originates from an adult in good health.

The CDR3 here is CASSRTGVGGYTF. The CDR3 DNA follows: TGTGCCAGCTCCCGGACAGGGGTGGGTGGCTACACCTTC. This chain uses TRBV27 with TRBJ1-2; TRBD1 agrees at 9 bases. Looked up from germline, CDR1 is MNHEY and CDR2 is SMNVEV (reference sequence). The CDR3 extends over 13 amino acids. The trim removed 8 bases at V and 7 bases at J, leaving 8 bases unmatched.